Included here is one TCR beta chain sequence, with context. Looked up from germline, CDR1 is DFQATT and CDR2 is SNEGSKA (reference sequence). CDR3 length: 13 residues. The V end lost 2 bases, the J end lost 1 base, and 7 bases lay between the germline ends. Together with a sample-barcoded 5' primer, a J-beta primer mix was included in a second PCR lasting roughly 6 to 12 cycles. MiXCR, run by TCRdb on the 5' RACE reads, gives a single entry per CDR3 protein. The repertoire consists of roughly 1.5 million distinct CDR3 sequences, with 35% to 45% occurring once and the leading ten covering roughly 3.7%. These data belong to a study of blood T cells in healthy people across ages.

The genes are TRBV20-1 and TRBJ2-3; D unclear. The source is a woman under 30 in good health. Sequencing was carried out using blood. CDR3 region: CSARHPRTDTQYF. For the CDR3, the DNA is TGCAGTGCTAGACATCCTCGCACAGATACGCAGTATTTT.